This note documents a single T cell receptor (beta chain) sequence. What it binds is not known. This sample was taken from a study of type 1 regulatory T cells. TCRdb processed the reads anew with MiXCR; each CDR3 protein has one entry. The sample consists of tens of thousands of distinct CDR3 sequences, 60% to 80% of them appearing once. J was trimmed by 2 bases and V by 4 bases; bases with no gene match: 8. Germline assignment: CDR1 MNHNY and CDR2 SVGAGI (reference sequence). This CDR3 spans 16 amino acids. The source material was cultured non-Tr1 T cells, either the whole culture or a sorted T cell fraction (not recorded which). This chain connects TRBV6-6 to TRBJ2-1; 7 bases are shared with TRBD2. This receptor was obtained from a human donor in good health. The DNA for the CDR3 is TGTGCCAGCAGTTTTAGGACTAGTGGCGCCTACAATGAGCAGTTCTTC. Amino acids: CASSFRTSGAYNEQFF.